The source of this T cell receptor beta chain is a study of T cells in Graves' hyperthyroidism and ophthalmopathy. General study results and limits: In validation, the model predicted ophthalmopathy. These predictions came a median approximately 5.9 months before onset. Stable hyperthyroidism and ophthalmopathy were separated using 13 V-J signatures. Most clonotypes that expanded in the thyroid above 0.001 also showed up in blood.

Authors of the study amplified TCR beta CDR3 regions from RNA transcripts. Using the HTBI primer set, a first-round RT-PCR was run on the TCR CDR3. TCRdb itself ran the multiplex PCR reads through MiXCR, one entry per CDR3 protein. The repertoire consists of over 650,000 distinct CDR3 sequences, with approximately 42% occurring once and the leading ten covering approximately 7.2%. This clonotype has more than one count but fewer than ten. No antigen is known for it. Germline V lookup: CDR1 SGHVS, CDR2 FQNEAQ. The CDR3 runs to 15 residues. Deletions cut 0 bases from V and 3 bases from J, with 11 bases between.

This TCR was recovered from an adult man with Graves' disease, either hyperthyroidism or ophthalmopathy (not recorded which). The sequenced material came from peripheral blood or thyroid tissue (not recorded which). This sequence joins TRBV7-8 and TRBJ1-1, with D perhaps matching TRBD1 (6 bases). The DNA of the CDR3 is TGTGCCAGCAGCTTAGCGAGAACAGGGTACACTGAAGCTTTCTTT. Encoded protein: CASSLARTGYTEAFF.